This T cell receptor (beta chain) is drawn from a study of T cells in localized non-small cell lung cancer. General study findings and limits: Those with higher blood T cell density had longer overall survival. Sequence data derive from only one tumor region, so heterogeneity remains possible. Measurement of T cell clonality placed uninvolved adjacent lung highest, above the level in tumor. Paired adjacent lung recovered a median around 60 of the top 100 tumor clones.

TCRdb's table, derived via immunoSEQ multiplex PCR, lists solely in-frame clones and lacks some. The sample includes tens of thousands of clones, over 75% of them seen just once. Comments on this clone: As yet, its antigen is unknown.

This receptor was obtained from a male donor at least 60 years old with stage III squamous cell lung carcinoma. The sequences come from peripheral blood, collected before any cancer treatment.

Here the CDR3 reads CASSLESLGTEAFF. DNA for the CDR3: TGTGCCAGCAGCTTGGAAAGCCTAGGCACTGAAGCTTTCTTT. The chain carries TRBV5-4 and TRBJ1-1; D unclear. V lost 0 bases and J lost 4, with 10 bases in between. The CDR3 extends over 14 amino acids. Germline CDR1 SGHNT, CDR2 YYREEE (reference sequence).